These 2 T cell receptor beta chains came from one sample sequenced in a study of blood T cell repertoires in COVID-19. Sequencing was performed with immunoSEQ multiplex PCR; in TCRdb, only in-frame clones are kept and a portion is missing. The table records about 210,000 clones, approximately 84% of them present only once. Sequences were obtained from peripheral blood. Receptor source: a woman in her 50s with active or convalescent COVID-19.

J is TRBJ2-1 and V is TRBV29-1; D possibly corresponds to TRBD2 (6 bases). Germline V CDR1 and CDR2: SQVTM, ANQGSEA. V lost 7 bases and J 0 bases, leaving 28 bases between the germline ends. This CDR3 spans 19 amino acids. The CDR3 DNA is TGCAGCGCCCACCGAGGGGAGGCCCGTAATAACCCCTCCTACAATGAGCAGTTCTTC. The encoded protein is CSAHRGEARNNPSYNEQFF.

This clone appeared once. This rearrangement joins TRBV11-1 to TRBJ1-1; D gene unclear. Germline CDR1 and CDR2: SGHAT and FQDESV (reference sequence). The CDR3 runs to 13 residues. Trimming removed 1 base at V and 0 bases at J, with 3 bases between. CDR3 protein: CASSLGVNTEAFF. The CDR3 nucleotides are TGTGCCAGCAGCTTAGGAGTGAACACTGAAGCTTTCTTT.